A selection of T cell receptor beta chains follows, all from one sample in a study of a mutant IDH1 vaccine in newly diagnosed glioma. No cognate antigen is known for these TCRs. Here immunoSEQ multiplex PCR was the method, and the copy in TCRdb shows in-frame clones only, minus some. Seen here are 69,000 or so clones, roughly 86% observed once, and the top ten hold more than 1.5%. The material was PBMCs, obtained from a glioma patient whose treatment included an IDH1 peptide vaccine. The receptors stem from a man aged 25 to 40 with glioma. Each CDR3 is given with its conserved first and last residue.

>TRBJ2-7|TRBV11-2
CASSLGQSSYEQYF
>TRBJ1-1|TRBV4-3
CASSQETVTYTEAFF
>TRBJ1-5|TRBV5-1
CASSAGTAGGNQPQHF
>TRBJ2-1|TRBV27
CASSVSGSGGEQFF
>TRBJ2-1|TRBV5-1
CASSSGQGIVNEQFF
>TRBJ2-5|TRBV7-2
CASSPGHSQETQYF
>TRBJ2-1|TRBV9
CASSGLAGGNNEQFF
>TRBJ1-5|TRBV28
CASSPGTGLNQPQHF
>NA|TRBV27
CASSLGQRGEQYF
>TRBJ2-1|TRBV4-2
CASSRTSGGGYNEQFF
>TRBJ2-2|TRBV7-3
CASSLAVTGELFF
>TRBJ2-3|TRBV7-2
CASSLNRPRGGTDTQYF
>TRBJ1-4|TRBV29-1
CSAYQEKLFF
>NA|TRBV6-5
CASSLTGQISYEQYF
>TRBJ1-5|TRBV30
CAWRGTGDYQPQHF
>TRBJ2-1|TRBV9
CASSVSVDNEQFF
>TRBJ1-5|TRBV5-5
CASSPTNGGNQPQHF
>TRBJ1-4|TRBV6-5
CASSYGTTNEKLFF
>TRBJ2-2|TRBV18
CASSPQRNPNTGELFF
>TRBJ2-5|TRBV19
CASSSGGGRETQYF
>TRBJ1-1|TRBV9
CASSVGRLGNTEAFF
>TRBJ2-7|TRBV29-1
CSVEAQYEQYF
>TRBJ2-7|TRBV9
CASSPHEPGAGTSYEQYF
>TRBJ2-7|TRBV6-5
CASSPTRDEQYF
>TRBJ1-5|TRBV30
CAWSVFGAQPQHF
>TRBJ2-3|TRBV4-2
CASSPRSGGTTDTQYF
>TRBJ1-2|TRBV5-1
CASSYGTAYGYTF
>TRBJ2-1|TRBV2
CASSATTSSYNEQFF
>TRBJ1-5|TRBV7-9
CASSLIYVRDQPQHF
>TRBJ2-2|TRBV11-2
CASSLQLGGASGGELFF
>TRBJ2-7|TRBV2
CASRSLPTSLYYEQYF
>TRBJ2-1|TRBV9
CASSVSHNEQFF
>TRBJ1-3|TRBV7-6
CASSLTGGSGNTIYF
>TRBJ2-7|TRBV9
CASSVGSSGYEQYF
>TRBJ1-5|TRBV7-2
CASTLRGGNSNQPQHF
>TRBJ1-3|TRBV4-1
CASSRGGLRSGNTIYF
>TRBJ2-7|TRBV13
CASSFGSSYEQYF
>TRBJ1-2|TRBV28
CATRDRSGYGYTF
>TRBJ1-5|TRBV27
CASSLSISGNQPQHF
>TRBJ2-2|TRBV7-3
CASSRNGQGAGGTGELFF
>TRBJ2-7|TRBV2
CASTHSSEFTVSGRGHEQYF
>TRBJ2-7|TRBV11-2
CASSLTSGDTYEQYF
>TRBJ1-5|TRBV9
CASSSRSNQPQHF
>TRBJ1-2|TRBV28
CASSSETGGYTF
>TRBJ1-2|TRBV28
CASTYRQGSRYGYTF
>TRBJ2-3|TRBV7-9
CASSPQGHSTDTQYF
>TRBJ2-3|TRBV30
CAWSRRGRPDTQYF
>TRBJ1-2|TRBV11-2
CASSRPLGGYTF
>TRBJ2-2|TRBV11-3
CASSLQNTGELFF
>TRBJ1-2|TRBV7-9
CASSIRTGLGYTF
>TRBJ1-1|TRBV28
CASSMGQGYTEAFF